The 17 T cell receptor beta chains in this list originate from one sample, sequenced in a study of blood T cell repertoires in COVID-19. Libraries were prepared by immunoSEQ multiplex PCR; TCRdb keeps only in-frame clonotypes and omits some of them. The sample comprises 400,000 to 550,000 clones, about 90% of which are singletons, and under 2% rests with the top ten. Material for sequencing was PBMCs or T cells enriched from blood (not recorded which). The receptors derive from a woman aged 18-29 years with acute COVID-19.

V usage is TRBV7-8 and J usage is TRBJ2-2; TRBD2 is a possible D gene (6 bases). Germline values: CDR1 SGHVS, CDR2 FQNEAQ. The CDR3 runs 15 residues. V was clipped by 8 bases and J by 1 base, with 14 bases between them. CDR3 sequence: CASPGGPLNTGELFF. The DNA of the CDR3 is TGTGCCAGCCCCGGGGGACCCTTGAACACCGGGGAGCTGTTTTTT.

The V and J genes are TRBV6-2 or TRBV6-3 and TRBJ1-2; 10 bases agree with TRBD1. The CDR3 spans 15 residues. Losses at the gene ends were 7 bases for V and 8 bases for J; bases not matched to a gene: 13. Germline V gene data show CDR1 as MNHEY and CDR2 as SVGEGT. CDR3 bases: TGTGCCAGCACCCCGGGGGACAGGGGACTCCGGGGCTACACCTTC. Its translation: CASTPGDRGLRGYTF.

The chain is built from TRBV6-5 and TRBJ1-1; 10 bases match TRBD1. CDR1 and CDR2 (germline): MNHEY, SVGAGI. The junction had 4 bases not matched to a gene; V was cut back by 6 bases and J by 0 bases. There are 15 residues in the CDR3. The CDR3 nucleotides are TGTGCCAGCAGCCTGGGACAGGGGATGAACACTGAAGCTTTCTTT. It codes for CASSLGQGMNTEAFF.

The chain has TRBV12-5 and TRBJ1-5, with unresolved D. The V end was cut by 6 bases, the J end by 3 bases, with 6 bases between. The CDR3 contains 12 residues. Germline CDR1 LGHNT, CDR2 FRNRAP. The CDR3 DNA reads as TGTGCTAGTGGGGGCGCCAATCAGCCCCAGCATTTT. Protein: CASGGANQPQHF.

The rearrangement links TRBV7-9 to TRBJ1-2; D not certain. The ends were cut back, 1 base at V and 1 base at J, with 13 bases in the middle. CDR1 and CDR2 (germline): SEHNR, FQNEAQ (reference sequence). This CDR3 spans 16 amino acids. CDR3 DNA: TGTGCCAGCAGCTTAGAGATAACACCAGATAACTATGGCTACACCTTC. The encoded protein is CASSLEITPDNYGYTF. Full variable domain (outside the CDR3, taken from reference TRBV7-9 and TRBJ1-2): DTGVSQNPRHKITKRGQNVTFRCDPISEHNRLYWYRQTLGQGPEFLTYFQNEAQLEKSRLLSDRFSAERPKGSFSTLEIQRTEQGDSAMYLCASSLEITPDNYGYTFGSGTRLTVV.

This chain links TRBV5-1 with TRBJ2-5; 12 bases are a match to TRBD2. Trimming took 0 bases from V and 7 from J; bases not matched to a gene: 10. The CDR3 covers 17 residues. Germline V gives CDR1 SGHRS, CDR2 YFSETQ. Written as DNA, the CDR3 is TGCGCCAGCAGCTTGGAGGGACTAGCGGGCCCCGCGGGGACCCAGTACTTC. Its translation is CASSLEGLAGPAGTQYF.

The chain carries TRBV10-1 and TRBJ1-1; D not resolved. There are 15 residues in the CDR3. V lost 5 bases to trimming and J lost 3 bases, with 16 bases between them. CDR1 and CDR2 (germline): WNHNN, SYGVQD (reference sequence). CDR3 nucleotides: TGCGCCAGCAGTACCGGCCGACTGCGGGACACTGAAGCTTTCTTT. As protein: CASSTGRLRDTEAFF.

This chain uses TRBV4-2 with TRBJ2-5, with D tentatively TRBD1 (6 bases). V was clipped by 0 bases and J by 5 bases, with 16 bases between them. The CDR3 contains 16 residues. CDR1 is LGHNA and CDR2 is YNFKEQ in the germline V gene. The CDR3 reads CASSQEMDSSRETQYF. CDR3 bases: TGTGCCAGCAGCCAAGAAATGGACAGTAGCCGGGAGACCCAGTACTTC.

The CDR3 nucleotides read TGTGCCAGCAGTGAATTCGCGGGACTAGCGGGGGGACAAGAGACCCAGTACTTC. This gives the protein CASSEFAGLAGGQETQYF. V and J are TRBV2 and TRBJ2-5; 15 nucleotides align to TRBD2. CDR1 is SNHLY, CDR2 FYNNEI, per germline. The V and J ends lost 2 bases and 2 bases, in that order; junction bases with no gene match: 6. The CDR3 spans 18 residues.

This chain links TRBV28 with TRBJ2-3; TRBD1 aligns across 8 bases. This CDR3 is 16 amino acids long. The germline CDR1 and CDR2 sequences are MDHEN and SYDVKM. V shed 5 bases, J shed 3 bases, and the junction held 10 bases outside the gene matches. CDR3 DNA sequence: TGTGCCAGCAGTCCCAGACAGGGGAGTAGGACAGATACGCAGTATTTT. It is translated as CASSPRQGSRTDTQYF.

This clone was seen a few times. Within the sample, other DNA sequences also encode this same CDR3. This sequence joins TRBV18 and TRBJ2-7; D uncertain. CDR3 size: 12 residues. Germline assignment: CDR1 KGHSH and CDR2 LQKENI. The V and J ends lost 3 bases and 0 bases respectively, with 3 bases between them. The CDR3 sequence is CASSPSSYEQYF. DNA for the CDR3: TGTGCCAGCTCACCTAGCTCCTACGAGCAGTACTTC.

About this clone itself: Additional DNA sequences in this sample encode the identical CDR3. The V gene is TRBV29-1, the J gene TRBJ1-5; D might be TRBD1 (5 bases). Germline V CDR1 and CDR2: SQVTM, ANQGSEA. The CDR3 totals 12 residues. Trimming removed 4 bases from V and 2 bases from J, with 6 bases in between. DNA for the CDR3: TGCAGCGTTGGGGGCGGCAATCAGCCCCAGCATTTT. Its translation: CSVGGGNQPQHF.

The genes are TRBV12-3 or TRBV12-4 and TRBJ1-5; D not resolved. CDR3 length equals 13 residues. Trimming shortened V by 7 bases and J by 4 bases, and 11 bases separated the two germline ends. The CDR3 is CASMAGGNQPQHF. The CDR3, as DNA: TGTGCCAGCATGGCAGGCGGGAATCAGCCCCAGCATTTT.

The chain has TRBV28 and TRBJ1-5; TRBD1 might be the D (5 bases). V was clipped by 1 base and J by 2 bases, with 9 bases between them. This CDR3 contains 15 residues. Germline values: CDR1 MDHEN, CDR2 SYDVKM. Written as DNA, the CDR3 is TGTGCCAGCAGTTTATTGCAGGGTGGCAATCAGCCCCAGCATTTT. It yields the protein CASSLLQGGNQPQHF.

The rearrangement joins TRBV19 to TRBJ1-6, with D tentatively TRBD1 (6 bases). V lost 7 bases, J lost 4 bases, and 11 bases lay in between. The CDR3 is made up of 14 amino acids. Germline V CDR1 and CDR2: LNHDA, SQIVND (reference sequence). The CDR3 DNA reads as TGTGCCAGTATGGGAGGGGGATATAATTCACCCCTCCACTTT. Translation: CASMGGGYNSPLHF.

This clone occurred a few times. The chain joins TRBV3-1 (or the pseudogene TRBV3-2) to TRBJ1-1; the match to TRBD1 covers 8 bases. Germline CDR1 and CDR2: LGHDT and YNNKEL (reference sequence). This CDR3 is 19 amino acids long. J lost 10 bases, V lost 1 base, and 23 bases had no gene match. CDR3 protein: CASSQGRVRQGAWRVLAFF. CDR3 nucleotide sequence: TGTGCCAGCAGCCAAGGGAGAGTACGGCAGGGGGCTTGGAGGGTGTTAGCTTTCTTT.

This chain uses TRBV7-2 with TRBJ1-1; D gene unclear. V lost 2 bases, J lost 3 bases, and 7 bases lay in between. This CDR3 comprises 13 residues. Germline lookup yields CDR1 SGHTA and CDR2 FQGNSA. CDR3: CASSLYVHTEAFF. The CDR3 nucleotides are TGTGCCAGCAGCTTATATGTTCACACTGAAGCTTTCTTT. Supplemented by reference TRBV7-2 and TRBJ1-1, the full variable domain reads GAGVSQSPSNKVTEKGKDVELRCDPISGHTALYWYRQSLGQGLEFLIYFQGNSAPDKSGLPSDRFSAERTGGSVSTLTIQRTQQEDSAVYLCASSLYVHTEAFFGQGTRLTVV.